The 8 T cell receptor beta chains below all came from one sample that was sequenced in a study of CD8+CD57+ T cells in acquired aplastic anemia (dated by TCRdb to 2017 to 2018). Flow cytometry had shown CD8+CD57+ cell expansion in the patients selected for sequencing. Instrument used: Illumina HiSeq 2000. Genomic DNA served as template for TCR beta VDJ combination and CDR3 sequence profiling. In TCRdb, the public reads were trimmed at Q25 with fastp and aligned with MiXCR, with productive beta chains retained. Entries are consolidated by CDR3 protein sequence, retaining the most common genes and DNA. Present in this sample are approximately 260,000 distinct CDR3 sequences, 82% of which were seen just once. 35% to 50% of the sample belongs to the ten largest clones. Sequencing was carried out using sorted CD4+, CD8+, or CD8+CD57+ T cells (not recorded which) from PBMCs. Every receptor here comes from a human donor with aplastic anemia.

With regard to this clonotype: An end of the junction does not agree with germline; a read error may underlie this. V and J are TRBV7-8 and TRBJ2-3; D gene ambiguous. The length of the CDR3 is 13 residues. The V gene's germline CDR1 is SGHVS and CDR2 FQNEAQ. CDR3 in DNA: TGTGCCAGCAGCTTAGCGGGAACAGCTACGCAGTATTTT. Translating it yields CASSLAGTATQYF. Variable domain in full (rest from reference TRBV7-8 and TRBJ2-3): GAGVSQSPRYKVAKRGQDVALRCDPISGHVSLFWYQQALGQGPEFLTYFQNEAQLDKSGLPSDRFFAERPEGSVSTLKIQRTQQEDSAVYLCASSLAGTATQYFGPGTRLTVL.

Of note for this clonotype: The junction shows a germline mismatch at one end, possibly a read error. The chain employs TRBV7-2 and TRBJ1-1; no firm D call. There are 15 residues in the CDR3. Germline-derived CDR1 and CDR2 are SGHTA and FQGNSA. CDR3 sequence reads: CASSLDLTKNTQAFF. Here the CDR3 DNA reads TGTGCCAGCAGCTTAGATCTAACAAAGAACACTCAAGCTTTCTTT. Supplemented by reference TRBV7-2 and TRBJ1-1, the full variable domain reads GAGVSQSPSNKVTEKGKDVELRCDPISGHTALYWYRQSLGQGLEFLIYFQGNSAPDKSGLPSDRFSAERTGGSVSTLTIQRTQQEDSAVYLCASSLDLTKNTQAFFGQGTRLTVV.

With respect to this clonotype: Because the CDR3's place on the DNA is in doubt, the DNA is left out and the CDR3 is given as listed by TCRdb. The chain links TRBV7-6 to TRBJ2-3; the table names TRBD1, a call not compared with the DNA. Germline lookup yields CDR1 SGHVS and CDR2 FNYEAQ. The CDR3 is 14 amino acids in total, end residues counted. CDR3 amino acids: CASSLDGTQYFGPF.

The chain has TRBV20-1 and TRBJ1-2; D remains ambiguous. Trimming left V 7 bases short and J 3 bases short, with 9 bases between. The CDR3 spans 11 residues. Germline lookup yields CDR1 DFQATT and CDR2 SNEGSKA (reference sequence). The CDR3 DNA follows: TGCAGTGTTCGGGAAGACTATGGCTACACCTTC. Translated, it gives CSVREDYGYTF.

The J gene is TRBJ2-1, the V gene TRBV11-2; no clear D gene. V was clipped by 3 bases and J by 3 bases, with 12 bases between them. Germline V lookup: CDR1 SGHAT, CDR2 FQNNGV. The CDR3 covers 15 residues. The CDR3 here is CASSFTRRNYNEQFF. The CDR3 coding sequence is TGTGCCAGCAGCTTTACACGAAGGAACTACAATGAGCAGTTCTTC.

The chain joins TRBV20-1 to TRBJ2-3; D unresolved. V was cut by 1 base and J by 2 bases, with 4 bases left in between. This CDR3 comprises 12 residues. The germline V gene has CDR1 DFQATT and CDR2 SNEGSKA (reference sequence). The CDR3 protein is CSARGVTDTQYF. CDR3 coding DNA: TGCAGTGCTAGAGGAGTCACAGATACGCAGTATTTT.

V and J are TRBV9 and TRBJ2-7; D ambiguous. Gene TRBJ1-2 matches the end of the DNA better, so the J call may be wrong. Germline CDR1 is SGDLS and CDR2 is YYNGEE. The CDR3 spans 13 residues. The CDR3 DNA reads as TGTGCCAGCAGCGTAGTAGGTTTGGGCGGCTACACCTTC. Encoded protein: CASSVVGLGGYTF.

This chain uses TRBV29-1 with TRBJ2-2, with D maybe TRBD1 (5 bases). The germline gives CDR1 SQVTM, CDR2 ANQGSEA. CDR3 length: 14 amino acids. V was clipped by 2 bases and J by 4 bases, with 11 bases between them. Written as DNA, the CDR3 is TGCAGCGTTGAACTTGGACATCTCACCGGGGAGCTGTTTTTT. This translates into CSVELGHLTGELFF.